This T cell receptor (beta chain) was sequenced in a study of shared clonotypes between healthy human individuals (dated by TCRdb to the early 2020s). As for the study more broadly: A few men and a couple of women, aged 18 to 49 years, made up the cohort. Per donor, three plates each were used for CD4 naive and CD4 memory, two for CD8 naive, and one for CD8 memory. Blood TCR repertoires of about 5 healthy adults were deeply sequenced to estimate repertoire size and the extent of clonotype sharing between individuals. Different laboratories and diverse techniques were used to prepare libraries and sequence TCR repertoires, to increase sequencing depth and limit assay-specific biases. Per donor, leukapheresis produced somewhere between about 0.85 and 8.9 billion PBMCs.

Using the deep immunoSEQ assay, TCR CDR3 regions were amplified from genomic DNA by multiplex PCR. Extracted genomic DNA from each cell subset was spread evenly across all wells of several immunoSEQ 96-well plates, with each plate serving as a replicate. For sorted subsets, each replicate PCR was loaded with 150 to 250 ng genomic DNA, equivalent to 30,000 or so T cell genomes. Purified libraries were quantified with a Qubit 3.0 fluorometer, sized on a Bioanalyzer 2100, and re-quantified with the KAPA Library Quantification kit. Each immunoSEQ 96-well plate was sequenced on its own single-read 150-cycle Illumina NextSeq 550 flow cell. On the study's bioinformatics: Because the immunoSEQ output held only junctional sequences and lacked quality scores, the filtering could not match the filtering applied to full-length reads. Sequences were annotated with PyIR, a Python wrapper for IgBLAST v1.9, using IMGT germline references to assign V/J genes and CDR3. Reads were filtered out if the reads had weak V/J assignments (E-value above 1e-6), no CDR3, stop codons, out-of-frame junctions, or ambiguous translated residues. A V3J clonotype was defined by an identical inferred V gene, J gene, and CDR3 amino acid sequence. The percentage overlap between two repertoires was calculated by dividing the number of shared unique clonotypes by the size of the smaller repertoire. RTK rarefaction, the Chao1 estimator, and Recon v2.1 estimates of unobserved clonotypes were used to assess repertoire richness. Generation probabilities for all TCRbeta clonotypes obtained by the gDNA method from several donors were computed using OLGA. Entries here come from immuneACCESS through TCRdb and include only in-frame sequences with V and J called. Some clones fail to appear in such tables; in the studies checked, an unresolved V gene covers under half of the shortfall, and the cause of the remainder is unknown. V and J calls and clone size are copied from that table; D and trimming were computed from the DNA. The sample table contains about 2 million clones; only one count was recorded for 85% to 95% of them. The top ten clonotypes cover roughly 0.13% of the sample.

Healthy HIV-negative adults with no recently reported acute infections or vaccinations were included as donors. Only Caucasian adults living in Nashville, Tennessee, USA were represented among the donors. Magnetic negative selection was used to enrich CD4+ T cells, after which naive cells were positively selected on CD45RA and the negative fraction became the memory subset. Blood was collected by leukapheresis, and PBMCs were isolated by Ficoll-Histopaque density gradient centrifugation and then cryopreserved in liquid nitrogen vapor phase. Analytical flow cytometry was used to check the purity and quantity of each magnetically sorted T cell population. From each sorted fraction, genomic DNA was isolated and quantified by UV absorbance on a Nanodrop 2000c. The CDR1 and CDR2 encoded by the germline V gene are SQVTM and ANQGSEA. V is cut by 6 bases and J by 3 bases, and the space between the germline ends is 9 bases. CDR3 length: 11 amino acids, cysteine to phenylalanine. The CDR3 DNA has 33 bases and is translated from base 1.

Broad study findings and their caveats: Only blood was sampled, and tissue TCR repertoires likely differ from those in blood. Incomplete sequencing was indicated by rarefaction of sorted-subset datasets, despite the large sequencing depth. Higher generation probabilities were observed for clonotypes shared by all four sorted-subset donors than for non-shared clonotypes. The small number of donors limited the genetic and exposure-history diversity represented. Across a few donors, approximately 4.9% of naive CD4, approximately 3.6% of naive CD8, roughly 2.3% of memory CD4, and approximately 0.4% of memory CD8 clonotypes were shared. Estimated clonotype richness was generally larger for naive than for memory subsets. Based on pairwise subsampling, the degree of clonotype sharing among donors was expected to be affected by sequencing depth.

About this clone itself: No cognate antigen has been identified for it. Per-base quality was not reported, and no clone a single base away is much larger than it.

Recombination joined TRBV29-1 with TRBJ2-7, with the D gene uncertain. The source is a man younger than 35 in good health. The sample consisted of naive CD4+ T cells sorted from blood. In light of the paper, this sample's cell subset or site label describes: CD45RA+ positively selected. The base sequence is TGCAGCGTCTTAAGAAGCTACGAGCAGTACTTC. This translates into CSVLRSYEQYF.